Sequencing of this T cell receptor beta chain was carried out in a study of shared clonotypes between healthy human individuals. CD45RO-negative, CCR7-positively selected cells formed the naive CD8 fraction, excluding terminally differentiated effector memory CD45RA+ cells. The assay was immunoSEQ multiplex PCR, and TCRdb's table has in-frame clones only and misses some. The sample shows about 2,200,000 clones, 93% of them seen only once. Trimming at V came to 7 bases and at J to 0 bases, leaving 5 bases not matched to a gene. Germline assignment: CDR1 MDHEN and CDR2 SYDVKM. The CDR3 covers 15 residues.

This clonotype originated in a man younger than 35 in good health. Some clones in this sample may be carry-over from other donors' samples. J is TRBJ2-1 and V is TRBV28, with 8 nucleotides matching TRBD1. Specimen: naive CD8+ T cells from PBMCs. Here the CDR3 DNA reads TGTGCCAGCAAGGGACAGGATTACTCCTACAATGAGCAGTTCTTC. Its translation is CASKGQDYSYNEQFF. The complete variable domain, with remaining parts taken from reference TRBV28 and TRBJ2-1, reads DVKVTQSSRYLVKRTGEKVFLECVQDMDHENMFWYRQDPGLGLRLIYFSYDVKMKEKGDIPEGYSVSREKKERFSLILESASTNQTSMYLCASKGQDYSYNEQFFGPGTRLTVL.